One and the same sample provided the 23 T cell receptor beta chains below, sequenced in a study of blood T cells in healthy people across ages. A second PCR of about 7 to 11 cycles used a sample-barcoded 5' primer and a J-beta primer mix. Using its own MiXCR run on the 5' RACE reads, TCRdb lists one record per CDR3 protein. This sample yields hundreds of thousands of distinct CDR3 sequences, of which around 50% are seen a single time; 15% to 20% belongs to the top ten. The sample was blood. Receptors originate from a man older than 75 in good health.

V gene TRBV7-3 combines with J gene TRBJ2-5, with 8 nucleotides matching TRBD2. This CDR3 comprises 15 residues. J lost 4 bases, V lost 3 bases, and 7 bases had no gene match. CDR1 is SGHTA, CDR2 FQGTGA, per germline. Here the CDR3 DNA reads TGTGCCAGCAGCTTGAATGGGGCGGGAGGAGAGACCCAGTACTTC. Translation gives CASSLNGAGGETQYF. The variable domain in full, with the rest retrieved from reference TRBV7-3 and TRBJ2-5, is GAGVSQTPSNKVTEKGKYVELRCDPISGHTALYWYRQSLGQGPEFLIYFQGTGAADDSGLPNDRFFAVRPEGSVSTLKIQRTERGDSAVYLCASSLNGAGGETQYFGPGTRLLVL.

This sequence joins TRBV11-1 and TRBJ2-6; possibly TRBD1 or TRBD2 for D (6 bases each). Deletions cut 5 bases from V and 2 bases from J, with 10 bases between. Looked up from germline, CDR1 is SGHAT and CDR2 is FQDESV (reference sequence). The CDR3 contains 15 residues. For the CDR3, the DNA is TGTGCCAGCAGCCCGGGGGCTACTGGGGCCAACGTCCTGACTTTC. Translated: CASSPGATGANVLTF.

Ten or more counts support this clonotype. The DNA of the CDR3 is TGCAGTGCGGAGCTTGGGGAGACCCAGTACTTC. Encoded protein: CSAELGETQYF. V and J are TRBV20-1 and TRBJ2-5; D is unresolved. The CDR3 is 11 residues long. From germline, CDR1 is DFQATT and CDR2 SNEGSKA (reference sequence). Trimming pared 6 bases from V and 5 bases from J, leaving 10 bases between.

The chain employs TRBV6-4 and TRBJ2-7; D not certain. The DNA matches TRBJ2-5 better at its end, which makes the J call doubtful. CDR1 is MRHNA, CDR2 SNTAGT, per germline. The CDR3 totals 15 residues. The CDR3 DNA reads TGTGCCAGCAGTGACAGGACGGACGACCGTGAGACCCAGTACTTC. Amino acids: CASSDRTDDRETQYF.

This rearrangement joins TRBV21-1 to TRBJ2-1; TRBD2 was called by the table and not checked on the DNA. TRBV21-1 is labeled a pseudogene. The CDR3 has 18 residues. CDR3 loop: CASSKARRQGPLEETQFF. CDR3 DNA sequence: TGTGCCAGCAGCAAAGCGAGGCGACAAGGGCCCCTTGAGGAGACCCAGTTCTTC.

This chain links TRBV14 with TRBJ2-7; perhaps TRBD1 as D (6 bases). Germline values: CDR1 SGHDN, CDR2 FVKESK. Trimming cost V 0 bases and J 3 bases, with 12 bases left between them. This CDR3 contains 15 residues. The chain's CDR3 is CASSQESGQYYEQYF. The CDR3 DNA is TGTGCCAGCAGCCAAGAGTCAGGACAGTACTACGAGCAGTACTTC.

CDR3 in amino acids: CASSLGLVNYEQYF. CDR3 bases: TGTGCCAGCAGTTTAGGGCTAGTAAATTACGAGCAGTACTTC. The V and J genes are TRBV12-3 or TRBV12-4 and TRBJ2-7; D call uncertain. The CDR3 is made up of 14 amino acids. The V and J ends lost 1 base and 4 bases respectively, with 11 bases between them.

The CDR3 spells CASSQEGTSGGAGSYNEQFF. The CDR3 DNA follows: TGCGCCAGCAGCCAAGAAGGTACTAGCGGGGGCGCAGGCTCCTACAATGAGCAGTTCTTC. J is TRBJ2-1 and V is TRBV4-1; 11 bases map to TRBD2. There are 20 residues in the CDR3. With V trimmed by 0 bases and J by 0 bases, 10 bases remained unmatched. Germline V lookup: CDR1 MGHRA, CDR2 YSYEKL.

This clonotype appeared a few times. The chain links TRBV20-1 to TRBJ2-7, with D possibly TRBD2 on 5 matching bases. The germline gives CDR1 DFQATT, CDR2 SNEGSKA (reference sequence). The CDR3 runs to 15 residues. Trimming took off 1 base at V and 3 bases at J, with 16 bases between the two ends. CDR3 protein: CSARASGPGVYEQYF. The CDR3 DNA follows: TGCAGTGCTAGAGCTAGTGGGCCCGGGGTCTACGAGCAGTACTTC.

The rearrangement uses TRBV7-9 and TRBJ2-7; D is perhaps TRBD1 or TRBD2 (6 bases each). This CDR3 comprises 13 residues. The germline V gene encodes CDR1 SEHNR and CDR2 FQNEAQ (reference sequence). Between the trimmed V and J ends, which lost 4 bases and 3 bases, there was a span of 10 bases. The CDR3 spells CASSSKGGYEQYF. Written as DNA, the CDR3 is TGTGCCAGCAGCTCGAAGGGGGGCTACGAGCAGTACTTC.

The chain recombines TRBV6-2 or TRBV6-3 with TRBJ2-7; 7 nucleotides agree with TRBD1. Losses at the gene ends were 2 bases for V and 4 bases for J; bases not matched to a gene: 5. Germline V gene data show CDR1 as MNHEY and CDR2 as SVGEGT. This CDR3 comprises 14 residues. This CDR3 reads CASSYDRVGYEQYF. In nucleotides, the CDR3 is TGTGCCAGCAGTTACGACAGGGTCGGTTACGAGCAGTACTTC.

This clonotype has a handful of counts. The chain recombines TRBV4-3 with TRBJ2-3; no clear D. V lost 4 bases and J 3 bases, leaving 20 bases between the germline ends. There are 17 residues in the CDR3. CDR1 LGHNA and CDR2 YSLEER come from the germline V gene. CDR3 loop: CASSPTLYGALTDTQYF. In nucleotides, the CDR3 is TGCGCCAGCAGCCCCACGCTCTACGGAGCCTTGACAGATACGCAGTATTTT.

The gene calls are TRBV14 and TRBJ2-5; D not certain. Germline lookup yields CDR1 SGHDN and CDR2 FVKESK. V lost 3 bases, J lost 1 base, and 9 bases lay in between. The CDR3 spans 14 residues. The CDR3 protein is CASSHWGSQETQYF. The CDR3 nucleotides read TGTGCCAGCAGCCACTGGGGAAGCCAAGAGACCCAGTACTTC.

The DNA for the CDR3 is TGCGCCAGCAGCCAAGACAGGAGACAGTCCTACGAGCAGTACTTC. Amino acids: CASSQDRRQSYEQYF. The chain joins TRBV4-3 to TRBJ2-7, with TRBD1 as a possible D gene (5 bases). This CDR3 comprises 15 residues. The V end was cut by 0 bases, the J end by 1 base, with 10 bases between. Germline values: CDR1 LGHNA, CDR2 YSLEER.

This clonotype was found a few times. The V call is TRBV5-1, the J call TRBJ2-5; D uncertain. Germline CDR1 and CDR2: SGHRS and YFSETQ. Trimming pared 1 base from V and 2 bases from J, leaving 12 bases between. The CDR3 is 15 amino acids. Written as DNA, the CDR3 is TGCGCCAGCAGCTTGCCAGCTAGTCGACAAGAGACCCAGTACTTC. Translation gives CASSLPASRQETQYF.

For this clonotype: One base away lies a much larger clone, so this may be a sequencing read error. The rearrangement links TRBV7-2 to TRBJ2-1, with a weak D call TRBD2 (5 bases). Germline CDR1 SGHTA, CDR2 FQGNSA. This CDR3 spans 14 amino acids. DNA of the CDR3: TGTGCCAGCAGCTTAGCGACTACCTACAGTGAGCAGTTCTTC. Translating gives CASSLATTYSEQFF.

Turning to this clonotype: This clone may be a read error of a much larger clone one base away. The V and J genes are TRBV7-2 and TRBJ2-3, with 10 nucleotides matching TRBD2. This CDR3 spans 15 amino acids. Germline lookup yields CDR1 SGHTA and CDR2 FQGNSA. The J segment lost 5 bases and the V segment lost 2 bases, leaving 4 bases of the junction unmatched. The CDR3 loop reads CASSLLAGAGDTQYF. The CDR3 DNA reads TGTGCCAGCAGCTTACTAGCGGGAGCGGGAGATACGCAGTATTTT.

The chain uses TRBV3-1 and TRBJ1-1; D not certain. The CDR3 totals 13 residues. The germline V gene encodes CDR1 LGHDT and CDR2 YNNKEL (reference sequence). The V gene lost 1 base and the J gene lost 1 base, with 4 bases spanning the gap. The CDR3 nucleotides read TGTGCCAGCAGCCAAGCAGCGAACACTGAAGCTTTCTTT. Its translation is CASSQAANTEAFF.

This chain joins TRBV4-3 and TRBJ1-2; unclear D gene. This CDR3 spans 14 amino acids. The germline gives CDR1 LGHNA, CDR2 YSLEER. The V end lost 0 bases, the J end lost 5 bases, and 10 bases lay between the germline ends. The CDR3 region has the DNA TGCGCCAGCAGCCAAGATTGGAGGTTATATGGCTACACCTTC. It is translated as CASSQDWRLYGYTF.

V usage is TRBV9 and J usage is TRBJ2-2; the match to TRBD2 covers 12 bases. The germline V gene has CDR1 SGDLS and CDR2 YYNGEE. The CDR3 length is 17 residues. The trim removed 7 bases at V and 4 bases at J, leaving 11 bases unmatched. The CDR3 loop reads CASRASGRAEATGELFF. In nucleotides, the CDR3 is TGTGCCAGCCGCGCTAGCGGGAGGGCCGAGGCCACCGGGGAGCTGTTTTTT.

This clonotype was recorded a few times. CDR3 nucleotides: TGTGCCAGCAGTTACGGACGGTTCACCGGGGAGCTGTTTTTT. Protein: CASSYGRFTGELFF. The V and J genes are TRBV6-5 and TRBJ2-2, with D hard to call. The V end was cut by 2 bases, the J end by 4 bases, with 8 bases between. The CDR3 length is 14 residues. Germline CDR1 reads MNHEY; CDR2 reads SVGAGI.

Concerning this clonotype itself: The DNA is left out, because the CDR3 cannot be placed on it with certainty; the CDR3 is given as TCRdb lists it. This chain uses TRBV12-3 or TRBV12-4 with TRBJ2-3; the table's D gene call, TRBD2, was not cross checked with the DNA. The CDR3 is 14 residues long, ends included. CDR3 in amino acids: CASSWAGGADTEYF.

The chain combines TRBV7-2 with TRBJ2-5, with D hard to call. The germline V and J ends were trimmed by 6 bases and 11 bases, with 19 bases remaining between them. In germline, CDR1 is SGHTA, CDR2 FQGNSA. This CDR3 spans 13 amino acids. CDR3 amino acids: CASSEDLGNEQYF. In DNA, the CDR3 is TGTGCCAGCAGTGAAGACTTAGGGAATGAGCAGTACTTC.